The 27 T cell receptor beta chains below were found in one sample sequenced in a study of T cell clonality in common variable immunodeficiency. Produced via immunoSEQ multiplex PCR; TCRdb's table is partial and in-frame only. Sampling found over 15,000 clones, none seen once. The antigens these receptors bind are not known. Whole-study results and caveats: Common variable immunodeficiency TCR beta sequences reportedly had fewer deletions and N-nucleotide insertions.

The sequencing input was peripheral blood mononuclear cells. Source of these receptors: a human donor with common variable immunodeficiency.

This clone was counted many times. The missing CDR3 end, 3 residues past where the read stops, is filled in from the germline J gene. This chain uses TRBV5-1 with TRBJ2-3; D unresolved. The CDR3 is 14 amino acids. Germline CDR1 is SGHRS and CDR2 is YFSETQ. Deletions cut 0 bases from V and 1 base from J, with 6 bases between. The CDR3: CASSLGEGTDTQYF. Incomplete CDR3 DNA: TGCGCCAGCAGCTTGGGTGAGGGCACAGATACG.

Regarding this clone: Read coverage stops 3 residues before the CDR3 terminus; the germline J gene supplies the remainder. This chain links TRBV7-3 with TRBJ1-1; possibly TRBD1 for D (6 bases). Deletions cut 2 bases from V and 4 bases from J, with 20 bases between. Germline CDR1 is SGHTA and CDR2 is FQGTGA. This CDR3 has 17 amino acids. The sequenced part of the CDR3 DNA is TGTGCCAGCAGCTTAGGTGTAGGTATGGGACACGGCACTGAA. Amino acid sequence: CASSLGVGMGHGTE. The whole CDR3 protein reads CASSLGVGMGHGTEAFF.

This clone turned up a few times. The read ends 3 residues shy of where the CDR3 ends; the end is completed using the germline J gene. The V and J genes are TRBV20-1 and TRBJ1-1, with D perhaps matching TRBD1 (5 bases). Germline lookup yields CDR1 DFQATT and CDR2 SNEGSKA (reference sequence). The CDR3 totals 11 residues. The sequenced CDR3 bases are TGCAGTGCTAGCAAGGGGTCGAAA. Amino acids: CSASKGSK. The CDR3, in full, reads CSASKGSKAFF.

This clone was seen many times. The sequenced fragment ends 3 residues before the CDR3 boundary, so the rest is inferred from the germline J gene. The chain carries TRBV18 and TRBJ2-1, with 7 bases matching TRBD2. The CDR3 runs to 19 residues. Germline V lookup: CDR1 KGHSH, CDR2 LQKENI. After removal of 3 bases from V and 8 bases from J, the junction contained 22 bases not matched to a gene. CDR3 sequence: CASSPDAGEIYFWGHEQFF. The CDR3 DNA, read in part, is TGTGCCAGCTCACCGGATGCGGGGGAAATCTACTTTTGGGGCCATGAG.

The sample holds many counts of this clone. Coverage ceases 3 residues before the CDR3 finishes, and the germline J gene fills in the end. J is TRBJ2-7 and V is TRBV7-6; 8 bases agree with TRBD1. Germline CDR1 is SGHVS and CDR2 is FNYEAQ. This CDR3 region has 13 residues. V gave up 5 bases and J gave up 3 bases; unmatched junction bases: 3. CDR3 bases read: TGTGCCAGCAGCCCGGGACAGGTCTACGAG. It specifies CASSPGQVYE. The CDR3 in its entirety is CASSPGQVYEQYF.

Turning to this clone: At one of its ends the junction is not consistent with the germline gene, which may arise from a read error. The read ends 3 residues before the CDR3 terminus; that terminus is restored from the germline J gene. This chain uses TRBV7-2 with TRBJ1-6; D may be TRBD1 (6 bases). The germline V gene encodes CDR1 SGHTA and CDR2 FQGNSA. The CDR3 is 14 residues long. The CDR3 DNA, read in part, is TGTGTCAGCAGCTTAGCCCAGGGGAATTCACCC. The encoded protein is CVSSLAQGNSP. The CDR3 reads in full as CVSSLAQGNSPLHF.

Comments on this clone: The sequence runs out 3 residues before the end of the CDR3; the remainder is reconstructed from the germline J gene. The chain carries TRBV5-1 and TRBJ2-7, with 10 bases fitting TRBD2. Germline V gene data show CDR1 as SGHRS and CDR2 as YFSETQ. This CDR3 has 15 amino acids. Trimming at V came to 0 bases and at J to 2 bases, leaving 2 bases not matched to a gene. CDR3 bases read: TGCGCCAGCAGCTTGGTACTAGCGGGGCCCTACGAG. It encodes CASSLVLAGPYE. The entire CDR3 reads CASSLVLAGPYEQYF.

With regard to this clone: The read terminates 3 residues ahead of where the CDR3 ends, so the germline J gene completes it. V usage is TRBV19 and J usage is TRBJ1-5; 7 bases agree with TRBD1. After removal of 5 bases from V and 7 bases from J, the junction contained 5 bases not matched to a gene. Germline loops: CDR1 LNHDA, CDR2 SQIVND (reference sequence). The CDR3 length is 13 residues. The CDR3 region is CASSGNRGQPQHF. The CDR3 bases that were read are TGTGCCAGTAGTGGCAACAGGGGCCAGCCC.

A few counts support this clone. The observed sequence ends 3 residues before the CDR3 terminus, with the missing tail filled in from the germline J gene. The V gene is TRBV6-2 or TRBV6-3, the J gene TRBJ1-2; D remains ambiguous. This CDR3 is 14 amino acids long. The germline V gene has CDR1 MNHEY and CDR2 SVGEGT. The ends were cut back, 5 bases at V and 4 bases at J, with 14 bases in the middle. The CDR3 loop reads CASSHELKVYGYTF. The CDR3 DNA, read in part, is TGTGCCAGCAGTCACGAGCTTAAAGTCTATGGC.

This clone was detected ten times or more. The DNA ends 3 residues before the CDR3 does, and the rest of the CDR3 is filled in from the germline J gene. V is TRBV29-1 and J is TRBJ2-1, with a tentative D call TRBD2 (6 bases). The germline V and J ends were trimmed by 3 bases and 4 bases, with 19 bases remaining between them. The CDR3 spans 16 residues. From germline, CDR1 is SQVTM and CDR2 ANQGSEA. This chain's CDR3 is CSVEGPAGKVYNEQFF. The CDR3 bases that were read are TGCAGCGTTGAGGGGCCCGCGGGGAAAGTTTACAATGAG.

In regard to this clone: The read finishes 3 residues shy of the CDR3 end, and the germline J gene is used to complete it. The chain recombines TRBV23-1 with TRBJ2-2; TRBD1 matches at 8 bases. TRBV23-1 qualifies as an ORF whose function is uncertain. The CDR3 runs 15 residues. V shed 6 bases and J 7 bases; nucleotides not matched to a gene: 10. The DNA read from the CDR3 is TGCGCCAGCAGCCGCCACAGGGGGAATGGCGGGGAG. Its protein product is CASSRHRGNGGE. Given in full, the CDR3 is CASSRHRGNGGELFF.

By frequency in the sample, this clone is medium-sized. The CDR3 extends 3 residues past the end of the read, so its final part is completed from the germline J gene. This chain uses TRBV19 with TRBJ1-2, with no clear D. The CDR3 is 13 residues long. The germline V gene has CDR1 LNHDA and CDR2 SQIVND (reference sequence). The CDR3 sequence is CASSIGLTGGYTF. The CDR3 bases that were read are TGTGCCAGTAGTATTGGACTCACTGGGGGC.

As for this clone: Read sequence stops 3 residues before the CDR3 end, and the germline J gene provides the missing end. This chain connects TRBV7-9 to TRBJ2-7; a weak D match, TRBD2 (6 bases). This CDR3 has 13 amino acids. V dropped 11 bases and J dropped 0 bases, with 14 bases sitting between them. The germline V gene encodes CDR1 SEHNR and CDR2 FQNEAQ (reference sequence). CDR3 residues: CAVGAGNSYEQYF. The covered CDR3 bases are TGTGCCGTCGGGGCGGGGAACTCCTACGAG.

This clone was counted at least ten times. The read ends 3 residues before the CDR3 terminus; that terminus is restored from the germline J gene. V and J are TRBV29-1 and TRBJ1-2; 8 bases fit TRBD1. V shed 5 bases and J 6 bases; nucleotides not matched to a gene: 5. Germline assignment: CDR1 SQVTM and CDR2 ANQGSEA. There are 12 residues in the CDR3. The sequenced part of the CDR3 DNA is TGCAGCGTTTACACAGGGGGTGATGGC. Translating gives CSVYTGGDG. The CDR3 in full is CSVYTGGDGYTF.

With respect to this clone: The read ends 3 residues early relative to the CDR3; the germline J gene fills the gap. This chain joins TRBV7-3 and TRBJ2-7; 10 positions agree with TRBD1. CDR1 is SGHTA and CDR2 is FQGTGA in the germline V gene. This CDR3 has 14 amino acids. The ends lost 10 bases at V and 2 bases at J; junction bases unmatched: 8. The CDR3 region is CANQGGQGTYEQYF. CDR3 DNA (partial): TGTGCCAACCAGGGGGGACAGGGGACCTACGAG.

This clone was found a few times. The sequenced fragment ends 3 residues before the CDR3 boundary, so the rest is inferred from the germline J gene. V gene TRBV19 combines with J gene TRBJ2-3, with D perhaps matching TRBD1 (5 bases). Per the germline V gene, CDR1 is LNHDA and CDR2 is SQIVND (reference sequence). V was shortened by 0 bases and J by 4 bases, with 17 bases between the two germline ends. The CDR3 loop spans 17 amino acids. The covered CDR3 bases are TGTGCCAGTAGTATAGATGGGGCTAGTTTTGTGGCAGATACG. Protein product: CASSIDGASFVADT. The full CDR3 protein reads CASSIDGASFVADTQYF.

In this sample, this clone turned up many times. The read comes to an end 3 residues before the CDR3 does, leaving the germline J gene to fill in the end. The V and J genes are TRBV19 and TRBJ2-3; 7 bases line up with TRBD2. Losses at the gene ends were 5 bases for V and 3 bases for J; bases not matched to a gene: 14. The germline CDR1 and CDR2 sequences are LNHDA and SQIVND (reference sequence). The CDR3 has 17 residues. CDR3 region: CASSLHASGEETDTQYF. Partial CDR3 DNA: TGTGCCAGTAGTCTCCATGCTAGCGGCGAGGAAACAGATACG.

This clone was recorded at least ten times. The sequenced fragment ends 3 residues before the CDR3 boundary, so the rest is inferred from the germline J gene. The chain has TRBV13 and TRBJ2-1; D is possibly TRBD1 (5 bases). Per the germline V gene, CDR1 is PRHDT and CDR2 is FYEKMQ (reference sequence). This CDR3 is 12 amino acids long. The ends were cut back, 5 bases at V and 6 bases at J, with 8 bases in the middle. The CDR3 sequence is CASSLQGNEQFF. CDR3 DNA, as far as it was read: TGTGCCAGCAGCCTTCAGGGCAATGAG.

This clone was counted between two and nine times. The read ends 3 residues early relative to the CDR3; the germline J gene fills the gap. The V call is TRBV6-9, the J call TRBJ2-3; TRBD2 matches at 8 bases. The junction had 10 bases not matched to a gene; V was cut back by 1 base and J by 1 base. The CDR3 spans 18 residues. Germline V gives CDR1 MNHGY, CDR2 SVAAGI. CDR3 sequence: CASSYFTGGPWGTDTQYF. The DNA read from the CDR3 is TGTGCCAGCAGTTATTTTACGGGGGGGCCTTGGGGCACAGATACG.

A word on this clone: Read data end 3 residues before the CDR3 end; the end is taken from the germline J gene. The rearrangement links TRBV6-2 or TRBV6-3 to TRBJ1-2, with D possibly TRBD1 on 6 matching bases. The germline CDR1 and CDR2 sequences are MNHEY and SVGEGT. The CDR3 consists of 14 residues. Here the CDR3 reads CASRETGLRPGYTF. The part of the CDR3 DNA that was read is TGTGCCAGCAGGGAGACAGGCCTAAGACCCGGC.

This clone was seen many times. Read coverage stops 3 residues before the CDR3 terminus; the germline J gene supplies the remainder. The V and J genes are TRBV29-1 and TRBJ2-5, with TRBD2 matching 11 bases. The CDR3 sequence is 15 residues long. Germline V gene lookup returns CDR1 SQVTM and CDR2 ANQGSEA. Trimming took 6 bases from V and 0 from J; bases not matched to a gene: 6. CDR3 residues: CSVHGTSGDQETQYF. Partial CDR3 DNA: TGCAGCGTCCACGGGACTAGCGGAGACCAAGAGACC.

In this sample, this clone turned up many times. The read comes to an end 3 residues before the CDR3 does, leaving the germline J gene to fill in the end. The chain employs TRBV29-1 and TRBJ2-3; 9 nucleotides agree with TRBD1. The V segment lost 7 bases and the J segment 3 bases; nucleotides outside the gene matches: 2. Germline-derived CDR1 and CDR2 are SQVTM and ANQGSEA. The length of the CDR3 is 12 residues. CDR3 DNA (partial): TGCAGCGGGGGACAGGGTACAGATACG. As protein: CSGGQGTDT. The CDR3, in full, reads CSGGQGTDTQYF.

This clone was recorded a few times. The read falls 3 residues short of the CDR3 end, and the missing part is taken from the germline J gene. This chain links TRBV30 with TRBJ1-1; TRBD1 is a possible D gene (6 bases). Deletions cut 2 bases from V and 4 bases from J, with 11 bases between. Germline V CDR1 and CDR2: GTSNPN, SVGIG (reference sequence). The CDR3 consists of 13 residues. CDR3 DNA (partial): TGTGCCTGGAGTCCCAGGGGAGTCACTGAA. Translation: CAWSPRGVTE. The whole CDR3 sequence is CAWSPRGVTEAFF.

This clone was recorded at least ten times. The CDR3 end lies 3 residues beyond the end of the read and is filled in from the germline J gene. The chain joins TRBV30 to TRBJ2-7, with TRBD2 matching 10 bases. Germline CDR1 is GTSNPN and CDR2 is SVGIG (reference sequence). V dropped 0 bases and J dropped 0; count of bases not matched to a gene: 14. This CDR3 is built from 19 residues. This CDR3 is CAWSVGWFTSGESSYEQYF. Incomplete CDR3 DNA: TGTGCCTGGAGTGTAGGTTGGTTTACTAGCGGGGAAAGCTCCTACGAG.

This clone came up a few times. The read ends 3 residues early relative to the CDR3; the germline J gene fills the gap. The chain couples TRBV7-9 to TRBJ1-2; 8 positions agree with TRBD1. Germline-derived CDR1 and CDR2 are SEHNR and FQNEAQ (reference sequence). CDR3 length equals 15 residues. The part of the CDR3 DNA that was read is TGTGCCAGCAGCTTAGAGTTTCAGGGGGCGGAAGGC. It specifies CASSLEFQGAEG. The CDR3, in full, reads CASSLEFQGAEGYTF.

Many counts were recorded for this clone. The read terminates 3 residues before the CDR3 end, so the remaining end is supplied by the germline J gene. This chain joins TRBV27 and TRBJ1-4, with D unclear. Between the trimmed V and J ends, which lost 5 bases and 0 bases, there was a span of 10 bases. Germline V CDR1 and CDR2: MNHEY, SMNVEV (reference sequence). The CDR3 consists of 15 residues. The CDR3 loop reads CASSPIQTTNEKLFF. The part of the CDR3 DNA that was read is TGTGCCAGCAGTCCCATCCAGACAACTAATGAAAAA. Filled out from reference TRBV27 and TRBJ1-4, the complete variable domain reads EAQVTQNPRYLITVTGKKLTVTCSQNMNHEYMSWYRQDPGLGLRQIYYSMNVEVTDKGDVPEGYKVSRKEKRNFPLILESPSPNQTSLYFCASSPIQTTNEKLFFGSGTQLSVL.

Comments on this clone: The read ends 3 residues shy of where the CDR3 ends; the end is completed using the germline J gene. The chain carries TRBV2 and TRBJ1-2; 7 nucleotides agree with TRBD1. The CDR3 runs 15 residues. Germline CDR1 reads SNHLY; CDR2 reads FYNNEI. V dropped 2 bases and J dropped 3; count of bases not matched to a gene: 6. The CDR3 bases that were read are TGTGCCAGCAGTGAATACCGACAGGGAGACTATGGC. Its translation is CASSEYRQGDYG. The CDR3 as a whole reads CASSEYRQGDYGYTF.